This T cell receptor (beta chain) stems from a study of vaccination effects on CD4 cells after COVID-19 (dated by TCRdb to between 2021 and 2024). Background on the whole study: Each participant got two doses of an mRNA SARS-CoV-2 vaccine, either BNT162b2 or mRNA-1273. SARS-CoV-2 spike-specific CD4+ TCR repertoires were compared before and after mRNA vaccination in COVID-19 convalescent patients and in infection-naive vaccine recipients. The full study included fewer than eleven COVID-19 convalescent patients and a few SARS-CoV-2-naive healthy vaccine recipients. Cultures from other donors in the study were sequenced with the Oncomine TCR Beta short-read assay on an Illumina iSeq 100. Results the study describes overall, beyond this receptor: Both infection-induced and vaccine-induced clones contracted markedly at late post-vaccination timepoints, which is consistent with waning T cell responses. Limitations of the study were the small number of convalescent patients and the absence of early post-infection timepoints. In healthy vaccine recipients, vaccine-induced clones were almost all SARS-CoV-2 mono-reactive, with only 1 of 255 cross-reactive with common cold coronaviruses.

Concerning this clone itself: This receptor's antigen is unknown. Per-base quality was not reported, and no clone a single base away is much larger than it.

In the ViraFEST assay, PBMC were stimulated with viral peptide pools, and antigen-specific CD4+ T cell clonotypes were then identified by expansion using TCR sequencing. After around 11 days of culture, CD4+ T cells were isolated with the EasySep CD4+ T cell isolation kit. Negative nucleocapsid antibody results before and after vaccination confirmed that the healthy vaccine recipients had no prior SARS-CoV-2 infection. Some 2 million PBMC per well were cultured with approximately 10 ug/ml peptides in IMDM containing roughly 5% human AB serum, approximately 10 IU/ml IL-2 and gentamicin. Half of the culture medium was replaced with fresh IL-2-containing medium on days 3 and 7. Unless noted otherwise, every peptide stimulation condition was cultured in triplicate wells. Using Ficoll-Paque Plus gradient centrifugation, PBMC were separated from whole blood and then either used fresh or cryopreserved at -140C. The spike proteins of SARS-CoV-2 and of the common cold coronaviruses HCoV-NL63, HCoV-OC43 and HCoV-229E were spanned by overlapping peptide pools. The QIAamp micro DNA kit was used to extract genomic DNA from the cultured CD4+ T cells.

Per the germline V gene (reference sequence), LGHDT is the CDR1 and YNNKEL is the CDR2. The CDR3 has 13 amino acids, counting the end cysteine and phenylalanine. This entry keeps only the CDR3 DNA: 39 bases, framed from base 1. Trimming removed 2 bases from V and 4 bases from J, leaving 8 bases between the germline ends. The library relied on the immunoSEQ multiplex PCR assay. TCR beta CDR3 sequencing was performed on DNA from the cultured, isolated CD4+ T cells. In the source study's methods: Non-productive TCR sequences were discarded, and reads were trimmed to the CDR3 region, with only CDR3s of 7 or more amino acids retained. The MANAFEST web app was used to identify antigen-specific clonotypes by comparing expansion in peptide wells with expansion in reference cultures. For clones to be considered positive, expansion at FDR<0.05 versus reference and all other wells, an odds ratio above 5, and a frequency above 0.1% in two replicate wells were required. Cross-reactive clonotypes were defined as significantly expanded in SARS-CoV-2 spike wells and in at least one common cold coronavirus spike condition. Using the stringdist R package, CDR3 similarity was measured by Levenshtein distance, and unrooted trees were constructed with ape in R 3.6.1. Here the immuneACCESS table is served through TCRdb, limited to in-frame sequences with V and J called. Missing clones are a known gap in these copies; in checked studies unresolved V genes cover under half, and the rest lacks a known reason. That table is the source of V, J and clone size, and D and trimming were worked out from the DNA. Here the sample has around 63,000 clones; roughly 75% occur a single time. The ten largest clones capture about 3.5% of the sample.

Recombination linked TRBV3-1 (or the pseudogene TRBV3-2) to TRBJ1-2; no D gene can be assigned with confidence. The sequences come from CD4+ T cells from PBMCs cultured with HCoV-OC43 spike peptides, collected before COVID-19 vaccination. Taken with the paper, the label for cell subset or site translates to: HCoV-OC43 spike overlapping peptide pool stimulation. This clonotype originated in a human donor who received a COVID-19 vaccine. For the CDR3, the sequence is CASSQRDGYGYTF. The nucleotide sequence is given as TGTGCCAGCAGCCAAAGGGATGGCTATGGCTACACCTTC.